This T cell receptor (beta chain) was sequenced during a study of CD8 T cells in Susac syndrome. Study conclusions and caveats: An acknowledgment was made by the study that its TCR sequencing and HLA analysis involved relatively few individuals.

As regards this clonotype: As yet, its antigen is unknown.

With random hexamers, about 0.45 to 1 ug RNA was reverse transcribed. The CDR3 of TCR beta was amplified by immunoSEQ multiplex PCR across 54 Vbeta and 13 Jbeta. TCRdb analysed the immunoSEQ multiplex PCR reads with MiXCR anew, one entry per CDR3 protein. The table records a few hundred thousand distinct CDR3 sequences, roughly 85% of them present only once. CD8+ and CD4+ T cells from blood underwent TCR beta sequencing. In the multiple sclerosis control group, patients were treatment-naive and had stable or active relapsing-remitting disease. J was trimmed by 2 bases and V by 1 base; bases with no gene match: 8. The CDR3 spans 15 residues. From germline, CDR1 is DFQATT and CDR2 SNEGSKA (reference sequence).

Sequencing was done on a sample of CD8+ T cells from PBMCs. This receptor was taken from a human donor with multiple sclerosis. This chain connects TRBV20-1 to TRBJ2-7; TRBD2 matches 7 bases. CDR3 in DNA: TGCAGTGCTAGAGGGCCCGGGACTATGGCCTACGAGCAGTACTTC. It translates to CSARGPGTMAYEQYF.